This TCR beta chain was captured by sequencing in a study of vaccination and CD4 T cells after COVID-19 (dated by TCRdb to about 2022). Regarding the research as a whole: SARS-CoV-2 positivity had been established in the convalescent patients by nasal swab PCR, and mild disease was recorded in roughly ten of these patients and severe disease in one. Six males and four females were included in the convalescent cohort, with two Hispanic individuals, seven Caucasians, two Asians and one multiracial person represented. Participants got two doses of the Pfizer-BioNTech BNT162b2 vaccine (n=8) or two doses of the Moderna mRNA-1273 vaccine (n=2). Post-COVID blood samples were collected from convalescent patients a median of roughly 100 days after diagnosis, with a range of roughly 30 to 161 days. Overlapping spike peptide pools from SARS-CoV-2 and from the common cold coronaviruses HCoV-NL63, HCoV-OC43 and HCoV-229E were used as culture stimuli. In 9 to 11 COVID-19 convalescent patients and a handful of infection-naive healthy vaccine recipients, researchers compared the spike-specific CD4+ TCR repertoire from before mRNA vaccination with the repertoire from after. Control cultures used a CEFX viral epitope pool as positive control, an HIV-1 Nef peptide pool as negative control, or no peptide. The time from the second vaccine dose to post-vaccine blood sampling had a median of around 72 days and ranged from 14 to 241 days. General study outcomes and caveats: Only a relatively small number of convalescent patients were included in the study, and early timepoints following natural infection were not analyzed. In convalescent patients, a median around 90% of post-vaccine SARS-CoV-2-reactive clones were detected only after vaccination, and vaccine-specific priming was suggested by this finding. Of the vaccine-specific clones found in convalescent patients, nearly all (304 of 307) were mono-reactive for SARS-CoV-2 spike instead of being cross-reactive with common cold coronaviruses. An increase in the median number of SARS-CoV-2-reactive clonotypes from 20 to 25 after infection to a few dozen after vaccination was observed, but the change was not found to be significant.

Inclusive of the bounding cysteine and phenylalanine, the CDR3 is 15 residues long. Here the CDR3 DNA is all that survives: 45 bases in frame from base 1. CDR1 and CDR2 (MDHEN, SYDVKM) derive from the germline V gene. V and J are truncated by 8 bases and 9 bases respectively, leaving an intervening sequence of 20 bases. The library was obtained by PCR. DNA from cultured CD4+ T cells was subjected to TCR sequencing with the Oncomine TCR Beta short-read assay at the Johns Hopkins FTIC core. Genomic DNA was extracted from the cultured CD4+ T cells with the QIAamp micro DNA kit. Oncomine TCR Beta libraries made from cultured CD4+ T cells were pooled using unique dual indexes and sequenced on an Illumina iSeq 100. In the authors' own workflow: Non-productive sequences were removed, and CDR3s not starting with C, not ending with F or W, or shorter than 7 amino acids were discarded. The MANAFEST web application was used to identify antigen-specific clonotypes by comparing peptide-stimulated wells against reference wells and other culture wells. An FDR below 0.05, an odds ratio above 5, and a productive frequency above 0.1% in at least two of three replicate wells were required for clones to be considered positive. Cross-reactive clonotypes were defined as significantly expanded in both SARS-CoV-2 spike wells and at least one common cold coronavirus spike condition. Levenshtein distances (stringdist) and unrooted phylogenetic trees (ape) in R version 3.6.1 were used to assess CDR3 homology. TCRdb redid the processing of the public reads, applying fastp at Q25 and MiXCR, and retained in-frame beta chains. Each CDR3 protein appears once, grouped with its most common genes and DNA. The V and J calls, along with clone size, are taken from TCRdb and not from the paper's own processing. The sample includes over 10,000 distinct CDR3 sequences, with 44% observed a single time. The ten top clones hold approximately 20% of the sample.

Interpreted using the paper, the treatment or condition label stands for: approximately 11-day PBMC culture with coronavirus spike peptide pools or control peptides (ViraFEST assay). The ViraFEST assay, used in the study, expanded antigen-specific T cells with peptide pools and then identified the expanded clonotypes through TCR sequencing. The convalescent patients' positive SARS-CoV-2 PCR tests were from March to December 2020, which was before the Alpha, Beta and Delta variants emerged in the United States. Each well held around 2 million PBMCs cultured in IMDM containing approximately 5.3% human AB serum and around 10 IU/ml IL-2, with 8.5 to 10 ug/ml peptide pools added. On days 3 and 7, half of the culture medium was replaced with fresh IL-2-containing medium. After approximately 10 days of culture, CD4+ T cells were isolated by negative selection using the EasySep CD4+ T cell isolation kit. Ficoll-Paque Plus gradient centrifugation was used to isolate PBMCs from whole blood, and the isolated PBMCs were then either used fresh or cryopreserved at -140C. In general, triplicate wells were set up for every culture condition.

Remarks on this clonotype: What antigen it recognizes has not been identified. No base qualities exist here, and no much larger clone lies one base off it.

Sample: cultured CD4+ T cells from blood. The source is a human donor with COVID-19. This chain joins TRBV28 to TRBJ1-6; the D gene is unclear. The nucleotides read TGTGCCAGCTCCCCTCATCAGGAGCCCCGTTCACCCCTCCACTTT. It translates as CASSPHQEPRSPLHF.